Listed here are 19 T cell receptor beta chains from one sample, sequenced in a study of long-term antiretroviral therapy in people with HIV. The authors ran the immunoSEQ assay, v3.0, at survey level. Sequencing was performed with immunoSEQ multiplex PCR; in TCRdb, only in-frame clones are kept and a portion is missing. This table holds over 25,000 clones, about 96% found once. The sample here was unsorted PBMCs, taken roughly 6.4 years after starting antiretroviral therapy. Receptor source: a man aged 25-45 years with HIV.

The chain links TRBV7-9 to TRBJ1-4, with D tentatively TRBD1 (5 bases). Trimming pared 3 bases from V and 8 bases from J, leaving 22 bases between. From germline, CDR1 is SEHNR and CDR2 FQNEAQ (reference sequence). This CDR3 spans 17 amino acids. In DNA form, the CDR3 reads TGTGCCAGCAGCTTGGGGCTTGGACTTCTTAGGCGGGAAAAACTGTTTTTT. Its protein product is CASSLGLGLLRREKLFF.

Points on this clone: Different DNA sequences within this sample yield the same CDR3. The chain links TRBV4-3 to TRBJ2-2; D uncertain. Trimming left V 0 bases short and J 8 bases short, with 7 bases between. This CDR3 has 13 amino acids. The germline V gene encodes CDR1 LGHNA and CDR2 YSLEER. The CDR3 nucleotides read TGCGCCAGCAGCCAAGATTTCACTGGGGAGCTGTTTTTT. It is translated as CASSQDFTGELFF.

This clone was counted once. In nucleotides, the CDR3 is TGTGCCAGCAGTTACTCGGCCTGGACAGGGAATGGCTACACCTTC. Translating it yields CASSYSAWTGNGYTF. The chain carries TRBV6-5 and TRBJ1-2; 8 nucleotides match TRBD1. This CDR3 region has 15 residues. Germline values: CDR1 MNHEY, CDR2 SVGAGI. Trimming cost V 0 bases and J 6 bases; bases outside gene matches: 6.

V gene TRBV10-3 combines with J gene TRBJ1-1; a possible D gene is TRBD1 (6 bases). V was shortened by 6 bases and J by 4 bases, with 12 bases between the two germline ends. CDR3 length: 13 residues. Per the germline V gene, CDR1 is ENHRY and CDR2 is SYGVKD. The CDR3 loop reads CAISPTGTTEAFF. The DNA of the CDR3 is TGTGCCATCAGCCCTACAGGGACCACTGAAGCTTTCTTT.

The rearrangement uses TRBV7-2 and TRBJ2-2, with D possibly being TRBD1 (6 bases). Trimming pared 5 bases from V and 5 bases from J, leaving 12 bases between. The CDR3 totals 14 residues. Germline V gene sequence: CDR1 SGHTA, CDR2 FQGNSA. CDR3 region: CASSPRTETGELFF. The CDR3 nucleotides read TGTGCCAGCAGCCCTAGGACAGAAACCGGGGAGCTGTTTTTT. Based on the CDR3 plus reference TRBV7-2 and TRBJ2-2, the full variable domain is GAGVSQSPSNKVTEKGKDVELRCDPISGHTALYWYRQSLGQGLEFLIYFQGNSAPDKSGLPSDRFSAERTGGSVSTLTIQRTQQEDSAVYLCASSPRTETGELFFGEGSRLTVL.

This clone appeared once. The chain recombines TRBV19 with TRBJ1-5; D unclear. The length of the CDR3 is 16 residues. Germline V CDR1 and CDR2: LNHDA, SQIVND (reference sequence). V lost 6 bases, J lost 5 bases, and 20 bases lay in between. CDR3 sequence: CASSLYSAREDQPQHF. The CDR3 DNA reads TGTGCCAGTAGCCTATATTCCGCGAGGGAAGATCAGCCCCAGCATTTT.

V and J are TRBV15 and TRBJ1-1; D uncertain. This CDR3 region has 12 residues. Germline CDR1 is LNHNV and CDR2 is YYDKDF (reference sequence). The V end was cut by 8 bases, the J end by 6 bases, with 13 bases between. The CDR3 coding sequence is TGTGCCACCCTTGGGCCGTCCGCTGAAGCTTTCTTT. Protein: CATLGPSAEAFF.

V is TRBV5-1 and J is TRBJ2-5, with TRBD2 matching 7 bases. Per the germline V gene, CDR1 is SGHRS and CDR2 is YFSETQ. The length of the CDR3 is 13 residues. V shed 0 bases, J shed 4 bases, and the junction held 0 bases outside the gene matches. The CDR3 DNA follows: TGCGCCAGCAGCTTGGAGCGGGGAGAGACCCAGTACTTC. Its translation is CASSLERGETQYF.

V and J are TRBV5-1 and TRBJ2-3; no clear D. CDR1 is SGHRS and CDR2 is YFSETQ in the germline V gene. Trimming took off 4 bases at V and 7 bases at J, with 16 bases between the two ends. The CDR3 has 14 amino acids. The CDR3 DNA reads TGCGCCAGCAGCCCGCCGGATCCCGCCTATACGCAGTATTTT. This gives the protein CASSPPDPAYTQYF. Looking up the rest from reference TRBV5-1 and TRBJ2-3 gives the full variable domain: KAGVTQTPRYLIKTRGQQVTLSCSPISGHRSVSWYQQTPGQGLQFLFEYFSETQRNKGNFPGRFSGRQFSNSRSEMNVSTLELGDSALYLCASSPPDPAYTQYFGPGTRLTVL.

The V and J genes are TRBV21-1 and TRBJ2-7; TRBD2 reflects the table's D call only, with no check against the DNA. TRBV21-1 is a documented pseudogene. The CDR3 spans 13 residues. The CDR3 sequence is CASPVGVGYEQYF. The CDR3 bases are TGTGCCAGCCCTGTTGGAGTAGGCTACGAGCAGTACTTC.

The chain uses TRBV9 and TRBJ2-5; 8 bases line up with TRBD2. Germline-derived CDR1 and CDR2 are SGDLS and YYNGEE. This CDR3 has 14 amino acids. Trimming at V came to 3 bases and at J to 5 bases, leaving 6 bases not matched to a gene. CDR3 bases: TGTGCCAGCAGCGCCTACGGGGGGGGTGAGACCCAGTACTTC. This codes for CASSAYGGGETQYF.

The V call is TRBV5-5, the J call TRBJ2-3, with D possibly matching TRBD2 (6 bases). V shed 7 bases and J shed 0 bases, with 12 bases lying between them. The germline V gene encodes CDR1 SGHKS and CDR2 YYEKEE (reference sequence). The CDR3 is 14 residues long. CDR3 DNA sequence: TGTGCCAGCTTGGCAGGGACTAGCACAGATACGCAGTATTTT. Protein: CASLAGTSTDTQYF.

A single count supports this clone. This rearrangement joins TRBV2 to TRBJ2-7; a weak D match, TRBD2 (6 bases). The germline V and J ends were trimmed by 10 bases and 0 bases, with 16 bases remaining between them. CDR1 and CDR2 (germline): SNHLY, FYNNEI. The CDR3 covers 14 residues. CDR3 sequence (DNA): TGTGCCACCTCCCGGGACTTAAGCTCCTACGAGCAGTACTTC. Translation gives CATSRDLSSYEQYF.

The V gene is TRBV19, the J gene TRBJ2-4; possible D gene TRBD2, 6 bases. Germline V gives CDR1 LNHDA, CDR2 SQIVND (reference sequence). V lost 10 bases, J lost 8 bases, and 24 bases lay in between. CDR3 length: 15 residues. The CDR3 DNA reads TGTGCCACTGGAAGGGCCTGGGGGGATAGCCACATTCAGTACTTC. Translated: CATGRAWGDSHIQYF.

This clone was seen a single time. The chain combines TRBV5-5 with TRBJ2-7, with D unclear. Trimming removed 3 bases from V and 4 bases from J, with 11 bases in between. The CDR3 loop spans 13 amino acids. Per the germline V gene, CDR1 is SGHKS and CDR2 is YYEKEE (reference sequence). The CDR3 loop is CASSSDGDYEQYF. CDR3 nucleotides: TGTGCCAGCAGCTCGGACGGAGATTACGAGCAGTACTTC.

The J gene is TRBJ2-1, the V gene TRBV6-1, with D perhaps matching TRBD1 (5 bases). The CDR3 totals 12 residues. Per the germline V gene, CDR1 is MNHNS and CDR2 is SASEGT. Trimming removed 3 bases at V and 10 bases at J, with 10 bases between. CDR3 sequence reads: CASSEAGSEQFF. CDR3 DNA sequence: TGTGCCAGCAGTGAGGCAGGGTCCGAGCAGTTCTTC.

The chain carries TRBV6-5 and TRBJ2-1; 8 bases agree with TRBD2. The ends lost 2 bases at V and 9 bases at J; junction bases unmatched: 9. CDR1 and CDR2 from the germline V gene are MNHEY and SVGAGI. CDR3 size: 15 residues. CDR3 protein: CASSYRLAGLAEQFF. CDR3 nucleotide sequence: TGTGCCAGCAGTTACCGTTTAGCGGGGTTGGCTGAGCAGTTCTTC.

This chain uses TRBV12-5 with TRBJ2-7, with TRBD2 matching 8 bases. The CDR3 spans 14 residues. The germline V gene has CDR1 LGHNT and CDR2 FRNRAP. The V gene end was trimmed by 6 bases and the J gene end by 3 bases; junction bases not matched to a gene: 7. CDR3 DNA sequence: TGTGCTAGTGGGCGAAGCGGGAGACTCTACGAGCAGTACTTC. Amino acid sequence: CASGRSGRLYEQYF. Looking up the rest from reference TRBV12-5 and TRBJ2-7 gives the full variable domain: DARVTQTPRHKVTEMGQEVTMRCQPILGHNTVFWYRQTMMQGLELLAYFRNRAPLDDSGMPKDRFSAEMPDATLATLKIQPSEPRDSAVYFCASGRSGRLYEQYFGPGTRLTVT.

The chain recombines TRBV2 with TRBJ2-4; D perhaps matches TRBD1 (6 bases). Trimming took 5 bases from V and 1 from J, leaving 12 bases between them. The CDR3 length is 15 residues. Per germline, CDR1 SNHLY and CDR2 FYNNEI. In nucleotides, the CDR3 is TGTGCCAGCAGTCAACAGGGTTTGGCCAAAAACATTCAGTACTTC. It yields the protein CASSQQGLAKNIQYF.